This note documents a single T cell receptor (beta chain) sequence. Antigen specificity is unknown. The sample is drawn from a study of cytomegalovirus exposure and HLA in healthy donors. Background on the study: Within an early data release were approximately 85 million unique TCRs drawn from HLA-typed donors. Whole-study findings and limits: Association of a missense DCLRE1C variant with TCR beta V- and J-gene trimming was reported in a later analysis.

Germline V lookup: CDR1 MDHEN, CDR2 SYDVKM. The CDR3 length is 17 residues. Between the trimmed V and J ends, which lost 10 bases and 1 base, there was a span of 20 bases. The PCR contained 60 Vbeta and 13 Jbeta primers. Repertoires were generated with immunoSEQ multiplex PCR, while TCRdb's copy carries only in-frame clones and drops some. The data hold approximately 110,000 clones, with 74% observed a single time. This TCR was recovered from a woman aged 45-60 years in good health and CMV-seropositive. The chain has TRBV28 and TRBJ2-6; tentative D call: TRBD1 (6 bases). The sample consisted of PBMCs. CDR3 region: CATRYRVGWSGANVLTF. In DNA form, the CDR3 reads TGTGCCACCCGATACAGGGTGGGTTGGTCTGGGGCCAACGTCCTGACTTTC. Using reference TRBV28 and TRBJ2-6 for the parts outside the CDR3, the full variable domain is DVKVTQSSRYLVKRTGEKVFLECVQDMDHENMFWYRQDPGLGLRLIYFSYDVKMKEKGDIPEGYSVSREKKERFSLILESASTNQTSMYLCATRYRVGWSGANVLTFGAGSRLTVL.